The clone carrying this T cell receptor beta chain was detected only a few times. The CDR3 has 20 residues. Germline loops: CDR1 LGHNA, CDR2 YNFKEQ. The V and J ends lost 0 bases and 1 base, in that order; junction bases with no gene match: 14. The sample belongs to a study of Graves' ophthalmopathy and Graves' hyperthyroidism. The authors amplified TCR beta CDR3 regions from RNA transcripts. HTBI primers primed a first-round RT-PCR, and a second-round multiplex PCR followed. TCRdb re-derived calls from the multiplex PCR reads in MiXCR, one entry per CDR3 protein. The profile shows some 360,000 distinct CDR3 sequences, about 18% of them singletons.

Sequencing used peripheral blood. This clonotype originated in an adult woman with stable Graves' hyperthyroidism. The chain recombines TRBV4-2 with TRBJ2-2; 7 bases line up with TRBD2. CDR3 in amino acids: CASSQDRLADISVNTGELFF. In nucleotides, the CDR3 is TGTGCCAGCAGCCAAGATCGGCTAGCGGACATTAGTGTGAACACCGGGGAGCTGTTTTTT.